The 30 T cell receptor beta chains below were found in one sample sequenced in a study of CD8 T cells in Susac syndrome. Roughly 0.45 to 1 ug RNA was reverse transcribed with random hexamers. One entry per CDR3 protein, called by TCRdb with MiXCR from the immunoSEQ multiplex PCR reads. The profile shows 120,000 or so distinct CDR3 sequences, around 94% of them singletons. Sequencing was carried out using CD8+ T cells from PBMCs. The receptors derive from a human donor with Susac syndrome.

V gene TRBV9 combines with J gene TRBJ2-5; 8 nucleotides match TRBD2. The CDR3 sequence is 15 residues long. Germline assignment: CDR1 SGDLS and CDR2 YYNGEE. The ends lost 0 bases at V and 5 bases at J; junction bases unmatched: 6. Here the CDR3 reads CASSVEGLGKETQYF. The CDR3 nucleotides are TGTGCCAGCAGCGTAGAGGGACTAGGGAAGGAGACCCAGTACTTC.

This chain uses TRBV9 with TRBJ2-3; D is perhaps TRBD2 (6 bases). Per the germline V gene, CDR1 is SGDLS and CDR2 is YYNGEE. V was trimmed by 0 bases and J by 0 bases, leaving 8 bases between them. This CDR3 region has 15 residues. This chain's CDR3 is CASSVGLASTDTQYF. The CDR3 DNA reads TGTGCCAGCAGCGTAGGGCTAGCGAGCACAGATACGCAGTATTTT.

The CDR3 bases are TGCGCCAGCAGCGAGGGACACCCTAGCAATCAGCCCCAGCATTTT. Translated: CASSEGHPSNQPQHF. The chain joins TRBV4-1 to TRBJ1-5, with a possible D match to TRBD1 (6 bases). The CDR3 has 15 residues. Trimming took off 5 bases at V and 0 bases at J, with 11 bases between the two ends. Germline CDR1 reads MGHRA; CDR2 reads YSYEKL.

The rearrangement joins TRBV30 to TRBJ1-2; 8 nucleotides align to TRBD1. The CDR3 consists of 15 residues. Trimming cost V 5 bases and J 3 bases; bases outside gene matches: 11. CDR1 and CDR2 from the germline V gene are GTSNPN and SVGIG (reference sequence). The CDR3 DNA follows: TGTGCCTGGGTCGGACAGGGAGCAGGGTACTATGGCTACACCTTC. It yields the protein CAWVGQGAGYYGYTF.

The genes are TRBV7-8 and TRBJ1-4; D gene unclear. The V and J ends lost 5 bases and 5 bases respectively, with 15 bases between them. The CDR3 is 15 residues long. Germline values: CDR1 SGHVS, CDR2 FQNEAQ. The CDR3 spells CASSPTRGVNEKLFF. CDR3 bases: TGTGCCAGCAGCCCCACCCGTGGCGTGAATGAAAAACTGTTTTTT.

The chain carries TRBV7-9 and TRBJ2-7; possible D gene TRBD2, 5 bases. CDR3 size: 15 residues. Trimming left V 1 base short and J 0 bases short, with 10 bases between. The germline V gene has CDR1 SEHNR and CDR2 FQNEAQ (reference sequence). CDR3 protein: CASSLVGGRSYEQYF. CDR3 bases: TGTGCCAGCAGCTTAGTCGGCGGGCGCTCCTACGAGCAGTACTTC.

The chain couples TRBV6-6 to TRBJ2-1, with a possible D match to TRBD2 (6 bases). The CDR3 loop spans 13 amino acids. Deletions cut 0 bases from V and 10 bases from J, with 10 bases between. CDR1 is MNHNY and CDR2 is SVGAGI in the germline V gene (reference sequence). This CDR3 is CASSYSEGTEQFF. The CDR3 nucleotides are TGTGCCAGCAGTTACTCGGAGGGAACAGAGCAGTTCTTC.

This clonotype was recorded once. The rearrangement joins TRBV29-1 to TRBJ2-5; D is unresolved. The germline CDR1 and CDR2 sequences are SQVTM and ANQGSEA. This CDR3 has 10 amino acids. Trimming left V 7 bases short and J 4 bases short, with 7 bases between. The DNA for the CDR3 is TGCAGCGGCGAAGGAGAGACCCAGTACTTC. It specifies CSGEGETQYF.

This chain uses TRBV15 with TRBJ1-5; D may be TRBD1 (5 bases). Germline lookup yields CDR1 LNHNV and CDR2 YYDKDF (reference sequence). V lost 1 base, J lost 1 base, and 14 bases lay in between. This CDR3 region has 17 residues. The CDR3 DNA follows: TGTGCCACCAGCAGAGGCTGGGACCTGGGGAGCAATCAGCCCCAGCATTTT. As protein: CATSRGWDLGSNQPQHF.

The chain uses TRBV20-1 and TRBJ2-1; 8 bases are shared with TRBD2. Germline V CDR1 and CDR2: DFQATT, SNEGSKA (reference sequence). Losses at the gene ends were 0 bases for V and 6 bases for J; bases not matched to a gene: 1. The length of the CDR3 is 13 residues. The CDR3 sequence is CSARDSGINEQFF. The CDR3 DNA follows: TGCAGTGCTAGAGATAGCGGGATCAATGAGCAGTTCTTC.

The chain uses TRBV4-3 and TRBJ1-2, with TRBD1 matching 9 bases. Losses at the gene ends were 3 bases for V and 2 bases for J; bases not matched to a gene: 7. The CDR3 has 16 amino acids. Per the germline V gene, CDR1 is LGHNA and CDR2 is YSLEER. This CDR3 reads CASSQGTGRGNYGYTF. CDR3 coding DNA: TGCGCCAGCAGCCAGGGGACAGGGAGGGGAAACTATGGCTACACCTTC.

The J gene is TRBJ1-1, the V gene TRBV6-5, with TRBD1 identical over 8 bases. After removal of 5 bases from V and 4 bases from J, the junction contained 6 bases not matched to a gene. This CDR3 spans 14 amino acids. Germline assignment: CDR1 MNHEY and CDR2 SVGAGI. The CDR3 is CASSHRQGSTEAFF. The DNA for the CDR3 is TGTGCCAGCAGTCATCGACAGGGGAGCACTGAAGCTTTCTTT.

V and J are TRBV7-9 and TRBJ2-3; the match to TRBD1 covers 9 bases. The CDR3 has 14 residues. Germline-derived CDR1 and CDR2 are SEHNR and FQNEAQ (reference sequence). V trimming: 5 bases; J trimming: 5 bases; junction bases outside the gene matches: 5. This chain's CDR3 is CASSGTGLGDTQYF. Here the CDR3 DNA reads TGTGCCAGCAGCGGGACAGGGCTGGGAGATACGCAGTATTTT.

The chain employs TRBV12-3 or TRBV12-4 and TRBJ2-7; a weak D match, TRBD1 (6 bases). V lost 5 bases and J 2 bases, leaving 13 bases between the germline ends. The CDR3 has 14 residues. This CDR3 reads CASSVGQTAYEQYF. The CDR3 nucleotides are TGTGCCAGCAGTGTTGGACAGACAGCCTACGAGCAGTACTTC.

The chain is built from TRBV12-3 or TRBV12-4 and TRBJ1-1; 7 bases are shared with TRBD1. V was clipped by 9 bases and J by 0 bases; unmatched bases: 4. CDR3 length: 13 residues. The CDR3 spells CASTGQMNTEAFF. CDR3 bases: TGTGCCAGTACGGGACAGATGAACACTGAAGCTTTCTTT.

The chain joins TRBV29-1 to TRBJ2-7, with D unresolved. The CDR3 consists of 11 residues. Germline V lookup: CDR1 SQVTM, CDR2 ANQGSEA. V was pared by 6 bases and J by 6 bases, with 12 bases between. The CDR3 DNA reads TGCAGCGTCGGACGCGAATCCGAGCAGTACTTC. It codes for CSVGRESEQYF.

V is TRBV30 and J is TRBJ1-4; D is unresolved. The CDR3 runs to 12 residues. Germline-derived CDR1 and CDR2 are GTSNPN and SVGIG (reference sequence). The V gene lost 6 bases and the J gene lost 6 bases, with 11 bases spanning the gap. CDR3: CACFKDDEKLFF. CDR3 DNA sequence: TGTGCCTGTTTTAAAGATGATGAAAAACTGTTTTTT.

The gene calls are TRBV7-9 and TRBJ2-2; possible D gene TRBD1, 5 bases. Germline CDR1 and CDR2: SEHNR and FQNEAQ (reference sequence). CDR3 length: 14 amino acids. The V gene lost 5 bases and the J gene lost 0 bases, with 7 bases spanning the gap. This CDR3 is CASSRQTNTGELFF. The CDR3 DNA follows: TGTGCCAGCAGCCGACAGACGAACACCGGGGAGCTGTTTTTT.

The V call is TRBV13, the J call TRBJ2-7, with D possibly TRBD1 on 5 matching bases. The V end was cut by 4 bases, the J end by 5 bases, with 6 bases between. The CDR3 extends over 11 amino acids. The germline gives CDR1 PRHDT, CDR2 FYEKMQ (reference sequence). The CDR3 DNA sequence: TGTGCCAGCAGCTGGACAAACGAGCAGTACTTC. Translating gives CASSWTNEQYF.

V and J are TRBV7-8 and TRBJ2-7; D remains unclear. CDR1 and CDR2 from the germline V gene are SGHVS and FQNEAQ. V was cut by 3 bases and J by 2 bases, with 14 bases left in between. The CDR3 length is 15 residues. This chain's CDR3 is CASSFWVGLTYEQYF. DNA of the CDR3: TGTGCCAGCAGCTTTTGGGTCGGATTAACCTACGAGCAGTACTTC.

V is TRBV12-3 or TRBV12-4 and J is TRBJ1-5, with 8 nucleotides matching TRBD1. The V and J ends lost 7 bases and 4 bases, in that order; junction bases with no gene match: 6. The length of the CDR3 is 14 residues. The CDR3 loop is CASNDRGRNQPQHF. CDR3 DNA sequence: TGTGCCAGCAATGACAGGGGTCGGAATCAGCCCCAGCATTTT.

The chain is built from TRBV18 and TRBJ2-7; 8 nucleotides agree with TRBD1. Germline V CDR1 and CDR2: KGHSH, LQKENI. V shed 6 bases and J 7 bases; nucleotides not matched to a gene: 5. The CDR3 spans 12 residues. CDR3 sequence: CASSGQGEEQYF. CDR3 in DNA: TGTGCCAGCTCCGGACAGGGAGAGGAGCAGTACTTC.

The CDR3 DNA follows: TGCGCCAGCAGCAACAGGGAGCGGTCCCAAGAGACCCAGTACTTC. This gives the protein CASSNRERSQETQYF. V and J are TRBV5-1 and TRBJ2-5; D may be TRBD1 (6 bases). Trimming took off 4 bases at V and 1 base at J, with 14 bases between the two ends. Germline V lookup: CDR1 SGHRS, CDR2 YFSETQ. This CDR3 has 15 residues.

The rearrangement links TRBV20-1 to TRBJ2-3; D is unresolved. CDR1 and CDR2 from the germline V gene are DFQATT and SNEGSKA (reference sequence). This CDR3 region has 12 residues. Trimming shortened V by 1 base and J by 1 base, and 3 bases separated the two germline ends. The CDR3 nucleotides read TGCAGTGCTAGAGCGGGCACAGATACGCAGTATTTT. Translated: CSARAGTDTQYF.

This chain links TRBV7-9 with TRBJ2-3, with 13 bases fitting TRBD2. From germline, CDR1 is SEHNR and CDR2 FQNEAQ (reference sequence). With 0 bases clipped from V and 2 bases from J, the junction kept 5 bases outside the gene matches. The CDR3 covers 18 residues. CDR3 nucleotides: TGTGCCAGCAGCTTAGCGTATGGACTAGCGGGGGTCACAGATACGCAGTATTTT. Amino acid sequence: CASSLAYGLAGVTDTQYF.

The chain has TRBV3-1 and TRBJ2-3; tentative D call: TRBD1 (6 bases). Trimming took 4 bases from V and 5 from J, leaving 16 bases between them. Germline loops: CDR1 LGHDT, CDR2 YNNKEL (reference sequence). The CDR3 is 15 amino acids. The CDR3 is CASSRPGHPRDTQYF. As DNA, the CDR3 is TGTGCCAGCAGCCGTCCGGGACACCCACGAGATACGCAGTATTTT.

The chain combines TRBV19 with TRBJ2-5, with TRBD2 matching over 8 bases. The V gene end was trimmed by 2 bases and the J gene end by 4 bases; junction bases not matched to a gene: 12. This CDR3 region has 17 residues. In germline, CDR1 is LNHDA, CDR2 SQIVND (reference sequence). Written as DNA, the CDR3 is TGTGCCAGTAGTATATCCCCGCCAGCGGGAGAAGGAGAGACCCAGTACTTC. Translated: CASSISPPAGEGETQYF.

Only one count was recorded for this clonotype. The V gene is TRBV9, the J gene TRBJ1-1; D gene unclear. This CDR3 is built from 13 residues. V lost 0 bases and J 7 bases, leaving 10 bases between the germline ends. The V gene's germline CDR1 is SGDLS and CDR2 YYNGEE. The CDR3 DNA reads TGTGCCAGCAGCGTAGGCGGCGAGGGTGAAGCTTTCTTT. Translation: CASSVGGEGEAFF.

The J gene is TRBJ1-5, the V gene TRBV2, with no clear D. Between the trimmed V and J ends, which lost 4 bases and 0 bases, there was a span of 10 bases. The CDR3 consists of 15 residues. Germline CDR1 is SNHLY and CDR2 is FYNNEI. The CDR3 sequence: CASSGTGDSNQPQHF. For the CDR3, the DNA is TGTGCCAGCAGTGGGACTGGGGATAGCAATCAGCCCCAGCATTTT.

The chain joins TRBV5-4 to TRBJ2-7; D is perhaps TRBD1 or TRBD2 (5 bases each). The CDR3 covers 16 residues. From germline, CDR1 is SGHNT and CDR2 YYREEE (reference sequence). Trimming cost V 4 bases and J 1 base, with 18 bases left between them. CDR3 protein: CASSGGRGPSSYEQYF. The CDR3 nucleotides are TGTGCCAGCAGCGGGGGACGAGGACCTTCATCCTACGAGCAGTACTTC. Drawing the rest from reference TRBV5-4 and TRBJ2-7, the complete variable domain is ETGVTQSPTHLIKTRGQQVTLRCSSQSGHNTVSWYQQALGQGPQFIFQYYREEENGRGNFPPRFSGLQFPNYSSELNVNALELDDSALYLCASSGGRGPSSYEQYFGPGTRLTVT.